One TCR beta chain is described in this entry. Its antigen is unknown. The record originates from a study of T cell responses to AZD1222 COVID-19 vaccine. About the research overall: Second-dose groups at about 4 or about 12 weeks were pooled. Study outcomes and limitations: There were mostly white British donors and more females than males, and clonal diversity was possibly underestimated. With dominance at 160-218 and 743-854, vaccine-associated CD4 TCRs spanned spike.

The CDR3 contains 14 residues. CDR1 SQVTM and CDR2 ANQGSEA come from the germline V gene. V lost 3 bases, J lost 6 bases, and 17 bases lay in between. TCRdb's copy holds only in-frame clones and misses some; the assay was immunoSEQ multiplex PCR. The sample lists 100,000 or so clones, around 80% occurring once. The chain carries TRBV29-1 and TRBJ1-1; D is perhaps TRBD1 (6 bases). The origin of this receptor is an adult in good health. The sample consisted of peripheral blood, taken on day 0 of AZD1222 vaccination. This CDR3 reads CSVERGGVVPEAFF. The CDR3 DNA reads TGCAGCGTTGAGAGGGGGGGCGTGGTCCCTGAAGCTTTCTTT.